This TCR beta chain was found in a study of OX40 agonist ivuxolimab in advanced cancers. After removal of 5 bases from V and 12 bases from J, the junction contained 11 bases not matched to a gene. This CDR3 region has 14 residues. Per germline, CDR1 GTSNPN and CDR2 SVGIG (reference sequence). Data came from immunoSEQ multiplex PCR; TCRdb stores just in-frame clones and leaves some out. The sample lists under 45,000 clones; over 80% were seen once. Overall study results and limits: There were, on average, more expanded clones in CD8+ T cells than in CD4+. Circulating CD4+ and CD8+ T cells showed clonal expansion by week 6 at 0.1 to 3.0 mg/kg.

As regards this clone: Its antigen is unidentified.

The specimen was CD4+ or CD8+ T cells sorted from blood, collected in a trial of the OX40 agonist ivuxolimab. The clonotype comes from an adult with an advanced solid tumor such as melanoma, head and neck, liver or kidney cancer. This sequence joins TRBV30 and TRBJ2-1, with 12 bases fitting TRBD2. The CDR3 nucleotides are TGTGCCTGGGGGCATGGGCTAGCGGGAGGGCGGCAGTTCTTC. The encoded protein is CAWGHGLAGGRQFF.